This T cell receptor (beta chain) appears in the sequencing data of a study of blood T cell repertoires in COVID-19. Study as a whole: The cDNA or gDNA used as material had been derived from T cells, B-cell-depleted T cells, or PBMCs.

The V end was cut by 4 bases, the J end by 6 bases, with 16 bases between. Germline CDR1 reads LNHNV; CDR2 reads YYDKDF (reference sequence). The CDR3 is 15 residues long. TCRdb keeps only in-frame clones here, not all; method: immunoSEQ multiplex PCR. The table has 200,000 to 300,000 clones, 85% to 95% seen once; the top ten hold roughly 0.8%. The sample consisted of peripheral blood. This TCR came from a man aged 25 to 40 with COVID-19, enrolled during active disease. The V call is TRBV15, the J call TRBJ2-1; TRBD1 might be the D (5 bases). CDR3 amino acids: CATSMQGRGTNEQFF. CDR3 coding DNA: TGTGCCACCAGCATGCAGGGAAGAGGAACCAATGAGCAGTTCTTC.